This TCR beta chain was found in a study of T cell responses to AZD1222 COVID-19 vaccine. Findings and caveats of the study: Reportedly, close to half of spike-specific TCRs are directed against unmutated variant regions. Clonal diversity was possibly underestimated, and white British individuals and females predominated among donors. A rise in Spike-specific TCR breadth and depth followed two AZD1222 doses. Researchers took repertoire samples only after the peak T cell response had come.

TCRdb's table, derived via immunoSEQ multiplex PCR, lists solely in-frame clones and lacks some. The sample has around 180,000 clones; 85% to 95% are singletons. The CDR3 is made up of 12 amino acids. V was pared by 3 bases and J by 7 bases, with 9 bases between. CDR1 is MDHEN, CDR2 SYDVKM, per germline. As concerns this clone: Its specificity is unknown. In the same sample, other DNA sequences code for this CDR3.

Sample: peripheral blood, taken on day 0 of AZD1222 vaccination. This TCR came from an adult in good health. The V call is TRBV28, the J call TRBJ1-2; D is ambiguous. In DNA form, the CDR3 reads TGTGCCAGCAGTTTGCCCGGGGTTGGCTACACCTTC. This translates into CASSLPGVGYTF.